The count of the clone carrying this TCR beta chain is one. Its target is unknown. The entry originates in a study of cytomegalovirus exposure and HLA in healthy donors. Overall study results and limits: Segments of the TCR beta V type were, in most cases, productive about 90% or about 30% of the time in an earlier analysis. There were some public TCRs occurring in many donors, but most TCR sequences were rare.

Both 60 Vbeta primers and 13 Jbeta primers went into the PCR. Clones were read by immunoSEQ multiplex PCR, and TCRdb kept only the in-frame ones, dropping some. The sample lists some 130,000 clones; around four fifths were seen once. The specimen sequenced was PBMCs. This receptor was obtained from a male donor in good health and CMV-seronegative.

CDR3 sequence reads: CASSPDFRDTQYF. The CDR3 DNA reads TGTGCCAGCTCACCAGATTTTAGAGATACGCAGTATTTT. The V and J genes are TRBV18 and TRBJ2-3; D is uncertain. The CDR3 loop spans 13 amino acids. V was pared by 2 bases and J by 5 bases, with 8 bases between. Germline values: CDR1 KGHSH, CDR2 LQKENI.